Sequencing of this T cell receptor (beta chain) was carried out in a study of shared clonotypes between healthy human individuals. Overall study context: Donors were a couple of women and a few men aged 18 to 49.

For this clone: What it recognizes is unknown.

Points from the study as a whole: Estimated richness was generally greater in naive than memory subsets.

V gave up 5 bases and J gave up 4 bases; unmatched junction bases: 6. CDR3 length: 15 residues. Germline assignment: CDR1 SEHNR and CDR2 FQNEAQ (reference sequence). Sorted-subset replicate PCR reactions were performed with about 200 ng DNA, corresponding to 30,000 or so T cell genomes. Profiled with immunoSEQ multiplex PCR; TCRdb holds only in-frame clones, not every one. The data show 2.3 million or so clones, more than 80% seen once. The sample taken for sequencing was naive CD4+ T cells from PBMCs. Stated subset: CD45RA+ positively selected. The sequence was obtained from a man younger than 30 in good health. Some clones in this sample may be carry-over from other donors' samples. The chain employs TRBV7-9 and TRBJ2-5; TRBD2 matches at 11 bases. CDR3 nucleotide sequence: TGTGCCAGCAGCCCCCTTCTAGCGGGAGGAGAGACCCAGTACTTC. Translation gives CASSPLLAGGETQYF.